This paragraph covers one T cell receptor beta chain sequence. The sample is drawn from a study of preoperative IRX-2 immunotherapy in early breast cancer. TCRdb's copy holds only in-frame clones and misses some; the assay was immunoSEQ multiplex PCR. The data show over 25,000 clones, with less than 90% seen just once and 2% to 3% held by the top ten. Regarding treatment: preoperative locoregional IRX-2 cytokine immunotherapy. CDR1 and CDR2 from the germline V gene are SQVTM and ANQGSEA. Losses at the gene ends were 4 bases for V and 7 bases for J; bases not matched to a gene: 7. The CDR3 covers 14 residues.

The chain employs TRBV29-1 and TRBJ2-2, with 9 bases fitting TRBD1. Sequenced material: lymph node tissue, taken from a patient treated with IRX-2 immunotherapy. The TCR sequence derives from a human donor with breast cancer. CDR3 sequence (DNA): TGCAGCGTTGTAGAACAGGGGGCAAACGGGGAGCTGTTTTTT. It codes for CSVVEQGANGELFF.